The 3 T cell receptor beta chains reported below all come from one sample, sequenced in a study of technical replicates of blood from several donors. Profiled with immunoSEQ multiplex PCR; TCRdb holds only in-frame clones, not every one. The sample shows fewer than 100,000 clones, approximately 94% of them seen only once. The sample taken for sequencing was T cells isolated from PBMCs. These receptors originate from a human donor in good health.

The rearrangement joins TRBV2 to TRBJ1-3; 9 nucleotides align to TRBD1. The CDR3 length is 15 residues. With V trimmed by 4 bases and J by 6 bases, 7 bases remained unmatched. Germline V gives CDR1 SNHLY, CDR2 FYNNEI. CDR3 sequence (DNA): TGTGCCAGCAGTGGCCGGGGACAGGGTACAAACACCATATATTTT. Protein sequence: CASSGRGQGTNTIYF.

This clone has only one observation. The V call is TRBV28, the J call TRBJ2-3, with TRBD2 identical over 8 bases. V was pared by 6 bases and J by 0 bases, with 8 bases of the junction left unmatched. This CDR3 spans 16 amino acids. CDR1 is MDHEN, CDR2 SYDVKM, per germline. The DNA for the CDR3 is TGTGCCAGCAGGCCTTTAGCGGGACCTAGCACAGATACGCAGTATTTT. Translation gives CASRPLAGPSTDTQYF.

This chain links TRBV6-5 with TRBJ2-2, with 9 bases that match TRBD2. This CDR3 comprises 14 residues. Trimming cost V 5 bases and J 4 bases; bases outside gene matches: 2. The V gene's germline CDR1 is MNHEY and CDR2 SVGAGI. The CDR3 loop is CASSMTSGTGELFF. CDR3 DNA sequence: TGTGCCAGCAGTATGACTAGCGGCACCGGGGAGCTGTTTTTT.